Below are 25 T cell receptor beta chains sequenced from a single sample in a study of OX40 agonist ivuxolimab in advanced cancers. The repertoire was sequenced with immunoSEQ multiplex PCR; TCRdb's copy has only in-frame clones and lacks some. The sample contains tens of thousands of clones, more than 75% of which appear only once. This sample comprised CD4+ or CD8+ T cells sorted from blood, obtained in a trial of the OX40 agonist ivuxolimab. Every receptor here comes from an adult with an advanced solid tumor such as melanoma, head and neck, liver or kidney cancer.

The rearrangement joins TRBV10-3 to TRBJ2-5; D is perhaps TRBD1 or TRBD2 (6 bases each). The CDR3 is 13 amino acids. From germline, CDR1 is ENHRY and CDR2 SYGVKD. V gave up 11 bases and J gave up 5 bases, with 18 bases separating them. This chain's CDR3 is CAVGGGGGETQYF. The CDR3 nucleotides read TGTGCCGTCGGCGGAGGGGGTGGCGAGACCCAGTACTTC.

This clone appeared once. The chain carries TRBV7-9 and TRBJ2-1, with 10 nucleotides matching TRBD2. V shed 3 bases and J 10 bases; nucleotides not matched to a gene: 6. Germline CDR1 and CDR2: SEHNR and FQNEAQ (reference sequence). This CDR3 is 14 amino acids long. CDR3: CASSLTAGGREQFF. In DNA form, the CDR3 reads TGTGCCAGCAGCTTGACAGCGGGAGGGCGCGAGCAGTTCTTC.

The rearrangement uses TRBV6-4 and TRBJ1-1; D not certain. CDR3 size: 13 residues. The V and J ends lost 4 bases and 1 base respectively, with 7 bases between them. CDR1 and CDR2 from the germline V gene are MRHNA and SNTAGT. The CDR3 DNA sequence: TGTGCCAGCAGTGCTCAGGCGAACACTGAAGCTTTCTTT. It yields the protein CASSAQANTEAFF.

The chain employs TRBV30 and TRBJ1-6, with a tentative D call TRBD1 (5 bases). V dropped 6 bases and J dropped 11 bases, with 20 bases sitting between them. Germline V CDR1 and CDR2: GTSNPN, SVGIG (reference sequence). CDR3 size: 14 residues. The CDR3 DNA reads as TGTGCCTGTAGTAAACAGGTGTTAGCGACACCCCTCCACTTT. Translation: CACSKQVLATPLHF.

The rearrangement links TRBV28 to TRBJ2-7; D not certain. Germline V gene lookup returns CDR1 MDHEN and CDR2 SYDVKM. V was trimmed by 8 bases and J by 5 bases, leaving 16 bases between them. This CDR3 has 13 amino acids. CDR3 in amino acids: CASSPGGTHEQYF. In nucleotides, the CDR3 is TGTGCCAGCTCCCCCGGCGGAACCCACGAGCAGTACTTC.

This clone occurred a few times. The CDR3 nucleotides read TGTGCCAGCAGCCCCAGCAGAGGGACAGCGAAGCAGTTCTTC. Its protein is CASSPSRGTAKQFF. The chain uses TRBV11-2 and TRBJ2-1; 7 positions match TRBD1. J gave up 11 bases and V 5 bases, and 12 bases lay outside the gene matches. CDR1 is SGHAT and CDR2 is FQNNGV in the germline V gene. This CDR3 is 14 amino acids long.

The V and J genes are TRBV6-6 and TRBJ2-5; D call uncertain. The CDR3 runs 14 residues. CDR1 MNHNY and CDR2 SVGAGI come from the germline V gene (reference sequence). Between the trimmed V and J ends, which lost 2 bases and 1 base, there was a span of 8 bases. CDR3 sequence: CASSYPGSQETQYF. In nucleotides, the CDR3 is TGTGCCAGCAGTTACCCGGGCAGCCAAGAGACCCAGTACTTC.

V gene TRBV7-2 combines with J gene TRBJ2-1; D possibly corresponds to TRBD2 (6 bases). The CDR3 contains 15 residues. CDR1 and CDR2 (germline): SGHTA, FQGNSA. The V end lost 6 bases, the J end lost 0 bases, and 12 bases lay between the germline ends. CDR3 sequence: CASSIDGSSYNEQFF. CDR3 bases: TGTGCCAGCAGTATTGACGGGAGCTCCTACAATGAGCAGTTCTTC.

The CDR3 protein is CASSYSWRGGTMQYF. In nucleotides, the CDR3 is TGTGCCAGCAGTTACTCGTGGCGAGGGGGTACGATGCAGTACTTC. The J gene is TRBJ2-7, the V gene TRBV6-9, with D perhaps matching TRBD1 (6 bases). Germline CDR1 and CDR2: MNHGY and SVAAGI. CDR3 length equals 15 residues. The V end was cut by 3 bases, the J end by 9 bases, with 21 bases between.

The CDR3 sequence is CASSILLAGVNEQYF. The CDR3, as DNA: TGTGCCAGTAGTATACTACTAGCGGGAGTCAACGAGCAGTACTTC. The chain carries TRBV19 and TRBJ2-7, with 11 nucleotides matching TRBD2. V lost 2 bases and J lost 5; bases outside the gene matches: 5. The CDR3 covers 15 residues. Germline V gene data show CDR1 as LNHDA and CDR2 as SQIVND (reference sequence).

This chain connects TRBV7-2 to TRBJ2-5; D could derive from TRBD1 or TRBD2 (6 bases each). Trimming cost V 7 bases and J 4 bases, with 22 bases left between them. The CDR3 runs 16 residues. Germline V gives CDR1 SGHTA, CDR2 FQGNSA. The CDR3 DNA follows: TGTGCCAGCAACGAAGGGGGGCAGACTTTAGGAGAGACCCAGTACTTC. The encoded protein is CASNEGGQTLGETQYF.

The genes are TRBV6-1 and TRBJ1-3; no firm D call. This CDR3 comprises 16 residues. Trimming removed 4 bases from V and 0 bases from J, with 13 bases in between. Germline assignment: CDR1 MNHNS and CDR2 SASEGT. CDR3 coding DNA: TGTGCCAGCAGTGCGGGCAGCAACAACTCTGGAAACACCATATATTTT. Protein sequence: CASSAGSNNSGNTIYF.

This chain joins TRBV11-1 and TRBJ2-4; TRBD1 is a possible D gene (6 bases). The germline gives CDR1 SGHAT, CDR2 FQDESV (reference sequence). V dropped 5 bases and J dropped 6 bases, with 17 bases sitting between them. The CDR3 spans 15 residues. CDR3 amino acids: CASSQTGSWRNIQYF. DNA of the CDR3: TGTGCCAGCAGCCAAACAGGGAGTTGGAGAAACATTCAGTACTTC. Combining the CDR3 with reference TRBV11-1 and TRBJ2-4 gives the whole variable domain EAEVAQSPRYKITEKSQAVAFWCDPISGHATLYWYRQILGQGPELLVQFQDESVVDDSQLPKDRFSAERLKGVDSTLKIQPAELGDSAMYLCASSQTGSWRNIQYFGAGTRLSVL.

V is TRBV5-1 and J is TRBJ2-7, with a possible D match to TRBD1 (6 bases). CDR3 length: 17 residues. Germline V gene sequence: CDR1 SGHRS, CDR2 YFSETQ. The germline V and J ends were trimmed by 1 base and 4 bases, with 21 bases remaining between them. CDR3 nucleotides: TGCGCCAGCAGCTTGAGAGGGGGTGGCTTCTTAAAGTACGAGCAGTACTTC. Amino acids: CASSLRGGGFLKYEQYF.

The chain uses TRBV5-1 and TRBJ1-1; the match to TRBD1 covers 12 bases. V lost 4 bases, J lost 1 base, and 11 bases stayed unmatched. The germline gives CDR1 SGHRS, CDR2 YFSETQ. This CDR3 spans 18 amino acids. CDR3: CASSHTGTGGIGNTEAFF. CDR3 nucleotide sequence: TGCGCCAGCAGCCATACCGGGACAGGGGGCATAGGGAACACTGAAGCTTTCTTT.

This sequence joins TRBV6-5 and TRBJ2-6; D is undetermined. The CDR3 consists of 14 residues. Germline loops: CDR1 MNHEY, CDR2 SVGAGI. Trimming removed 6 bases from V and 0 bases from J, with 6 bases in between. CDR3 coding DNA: TGTGCCAGCAGCCATAGCTCTGGGGCCAACGTCCTGACTTTC. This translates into CASSHSSGANVLTF.

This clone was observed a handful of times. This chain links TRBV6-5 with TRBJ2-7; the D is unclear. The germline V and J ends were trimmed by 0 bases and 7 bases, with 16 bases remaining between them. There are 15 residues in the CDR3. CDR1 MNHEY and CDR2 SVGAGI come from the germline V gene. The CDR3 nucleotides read TGTGCCAGCAGTTACTCCTATGTAGGGCTGAGAGAGCAGTACTTC. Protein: CASSYSYVGLREQYF.

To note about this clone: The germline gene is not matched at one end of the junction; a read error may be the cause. This CDR3 reads CASSLSLRGAYERYF. The CDR3 bases are TGTGCCAGCAGTTTATCGTTGCGAGGAGCCTACGAGCGGTACTTC. The V gene is TRBV27, the J gene TRBJ2-7; D not certain. Looked up from germline, CDR1 is MNHEY and CDR2 is SMNVEV (reference sequence). This CDR3 spans 15 amino acids.

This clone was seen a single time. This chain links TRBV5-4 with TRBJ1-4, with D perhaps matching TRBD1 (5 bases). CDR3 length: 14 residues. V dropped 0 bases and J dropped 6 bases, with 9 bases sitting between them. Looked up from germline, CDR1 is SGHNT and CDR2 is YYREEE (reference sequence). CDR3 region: CASSLGRDDEKLFF. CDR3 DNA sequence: TGTGCCAGCAGCTTGGGGAGGGACGATGAAAAACTGTTTTTT.

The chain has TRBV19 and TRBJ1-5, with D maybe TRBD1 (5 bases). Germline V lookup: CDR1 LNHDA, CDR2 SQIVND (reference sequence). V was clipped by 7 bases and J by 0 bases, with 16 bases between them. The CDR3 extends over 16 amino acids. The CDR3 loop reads CASTPTVTRSNQPQHF. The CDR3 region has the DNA TGTGCCAGTACCCCGACAGTCACTCGTAGCAATCAGCCCCAGCATTTT.

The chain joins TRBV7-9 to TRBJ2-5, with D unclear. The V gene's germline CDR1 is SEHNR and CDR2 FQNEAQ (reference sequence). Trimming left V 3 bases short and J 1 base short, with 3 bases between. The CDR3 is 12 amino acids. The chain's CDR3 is CASSLPQETQYF. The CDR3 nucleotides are TGTGCCAGCAGCTTGCCCCAAGAGACCCAGTACTTC.

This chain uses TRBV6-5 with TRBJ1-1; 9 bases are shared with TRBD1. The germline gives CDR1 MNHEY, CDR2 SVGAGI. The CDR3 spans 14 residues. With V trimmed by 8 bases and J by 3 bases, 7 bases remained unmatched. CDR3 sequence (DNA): TGTGCCAGCCAGCCCCACAGGGGGCACACTGAAGCTTTCTTT. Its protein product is CASQPHRGHTEAFF.

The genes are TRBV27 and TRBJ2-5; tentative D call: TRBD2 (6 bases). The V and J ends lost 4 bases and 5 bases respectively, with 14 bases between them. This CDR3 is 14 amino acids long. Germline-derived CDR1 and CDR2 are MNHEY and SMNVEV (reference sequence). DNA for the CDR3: TGTGCCAGCAGTTCGGGGGACGAGGGGGAGACCCAGTACTTC. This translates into CASSSGDEGETQYF.

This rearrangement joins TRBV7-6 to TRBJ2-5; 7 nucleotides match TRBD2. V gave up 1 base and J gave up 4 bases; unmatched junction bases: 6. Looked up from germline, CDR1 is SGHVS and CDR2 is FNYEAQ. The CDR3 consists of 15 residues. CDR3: CASSLGLGGGETQYF. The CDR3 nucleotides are TGTGCCAGCAGCTTAGGCCTGGGCGGGGGAGAGACCCAGTACTTC.

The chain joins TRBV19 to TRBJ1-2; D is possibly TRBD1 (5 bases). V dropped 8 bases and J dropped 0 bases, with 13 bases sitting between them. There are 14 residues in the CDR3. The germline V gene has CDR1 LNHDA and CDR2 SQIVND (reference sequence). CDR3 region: CASARQLTNYGYTF. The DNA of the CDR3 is TGTGCCAGTGCTCGACAGTTAACTAACTATGGCTACACCTTC. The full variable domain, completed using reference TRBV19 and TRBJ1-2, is DGGITQSPKYLFRKEGQNVTLSCEQNLNHDAMYWYRQDPGQGLRLIYYSQIVNDFQKGDIAEGYSVSREKKESFPLTVTSAQKNPTAFYLCASARQLTNYGYTFGSGTRLTVV.